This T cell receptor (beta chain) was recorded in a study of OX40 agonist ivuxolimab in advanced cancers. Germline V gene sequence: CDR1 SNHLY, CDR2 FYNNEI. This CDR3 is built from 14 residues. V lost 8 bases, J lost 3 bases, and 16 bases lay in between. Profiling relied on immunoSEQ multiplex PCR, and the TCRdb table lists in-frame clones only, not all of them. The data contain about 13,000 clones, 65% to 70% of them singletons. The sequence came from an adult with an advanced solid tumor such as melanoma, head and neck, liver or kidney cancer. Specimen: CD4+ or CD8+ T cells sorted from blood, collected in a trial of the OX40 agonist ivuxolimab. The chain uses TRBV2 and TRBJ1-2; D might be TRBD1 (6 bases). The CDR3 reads CASRGQAADYGYTF. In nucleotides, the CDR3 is TGTGCCAGCCGGGGGCAGGCAGCGGACTATGGCTACACCTTC.